Below are 12 T cell receptor beta chains sequenced from a single sample in a study of OX40 agonist ivuxolimab in advanced cancers. Using immunoSEQ multiplex PCR, the repertoire was profiled, and TCRdb retains in-frame clones only, with some absent. This repertoire shows approximately 65,000 clones, around nine tenths found once; its top ten account for 0.85% to 1.4%. The sample consisted of CD4+ or CD8+ T cells sorted from blood, taken in a trial of the OX40 agonist ivuxolimab. These receptors came from an adult with an advanced solid tumor such as melanoma, head and neck, liver or kidney cancer.

The V call is TRBV10-3, the J call TRBJ2-5; a possible D gene is TRBD1 (6 bases). This CDR3 spans 15 amino acids. Germline CDR1 reads ENHRY; CDR2 reads SYGVKD. Trimming took off 0 bases at V and 5 bases at J, with 13 bases between the two ends. CDR3 DNA sequence: TGTGCCATCAGTGAGTCGAGTGAGCAGGGGGAGACCCAGTACTTC. Protein: CAISESSEQGETQYF.

The chain has TRBV9 and TRBJ2-5; no definite D call. This CDR3 region has 16 residues. V was shortened by 1 base and J by 5 bases, with 18 bases between the two germline ends. The germline V gene has CDR1 SGDLS and CDR2 YYNGEE. CDR3 DNA: TGTGCCAGCAGCGTAACCGCCGGAATGATCGGCGAGACCCAGTACTTC. This sequence encodes CASSVTAGMIGETQYF.

A single count supports this clone. V is TRBV10-3 and J is TRBJ2-7, with 8 bases that match TRBD2. V lost 10 bases and J lost 5; bases outside the gene matches: 4. The CDR3 runs to 11 residues. The V gene's germline CDR1 is ENHRY and CDR2 SYGVKD. The CDR3 loop reads CATGGGNEQYF. DNA of the CDR3: TGTGCCACGGGCGGGGGGAACGAGCAGTACTTC.

The V call is TRBV18, the J call TRBJ2-2; the D gene could be TRBD1 or TRBD2 (5 bases each). V was clipped by 0 bases and J by 4 bases, with 6 bases between them. CDR1 KGHSH and CDR2 LQKENI come from the germline V gene. This CDR3 contains 14 residues. CDR3 nucleotide sequence: TGTGCCAGCTCACCACCGAGGGGCACCGGGGAGCTGTTTTTT. It yields the protein CASSPPRGTGELFF.

The chain is built from TRBV11-3 and TRBJ2-5, with TRBD2 matching 7 bases. CDR1 SGHNT and CDR2 YENEEA come from the germline V gene. V lost 5 bases, J lost 0 bases, and 0 bases stayed unmatched. The CDR3 has 13 residues. In DNA, the CDR3 is TGTGCCAGCAGCCGGGGGGACCAAGAGACCCAGTACTTC. It codes for CASSRGDQETQYF.

CDR3 coding DNA: TGTGCCAGCAGCTGGGGACAGGGGTACAATGAGCAGTTCTTC. The encoded protein is CASSWGQGYNEQFF. The chain has TRBV11-3 and TRBJ2-1, with 10 bases aligning to TRBD1. Germline-derived CDR1 and CDR2 are SGHNT and YENEEA. This CDR3 region has 14 residues. V dropped 4 bases and J dropped 4; count of bases not matched to a gene: 1.

Only one count was recorded for this clone. The rearrangement links TRBV11-3 to TRBJ2-3, with 7 positions matching TRBD2. Unmatched junction bases numbered 4, after V lost 1 base and J lost 3 bases. The CDR3 has 15 residues. Germline V gives CDR1 SGHNT, CDR2 YENEEA. The CDR3 protein is CASSLVPGGTDTQYF. For the CDR3, the DNA is TGTGCCAGCAGCTTAGTGCCGGGAGGAACAGATACGCAGTATTTT.

The chain carries TRBV28 and TRBJ1-5; possibly TRBD1 for D (5 bases). The CDR3 sequence is 18 residues long. CDR1 is MDHEN, CDR2 SYDVKM, per germline. V was pared by 3 bases and J by 3 bases, with 21 bases between. Here the CDR3 reads CASSLGQAVLVNNQPQHF. CDR3 DNA: TGTGCCAGCAGTTTGGGGCAGGCCGTATTAGTGAACAATCAGCCCCAGCATTTT.

The chain joins TRBV7-2 to TRBJ2-7; 13 bases agree with TRBD2. The V and J ends lost 5 bases and 6 bases, in that order; junction bases with no gene match: 19. Looked up from germline, CDR1 is SGHTA and CDR2 is FQGNSA. The CDR3 is made up of 19 amino acids. DNA for the CDR3: TGTGCCAGCAGCCCACAGGGTAGGGGGACTAGCGGGAACCTGGGCGAGCAGTACTTC. It translates to CASSPQGRGTSGNLGEQYF. Supplemented by reference TRBV7-2 and TRBJ2-7, the full variable domain reads GAGVSQSPSNKVTEKGKDVELRCDPISGHTALYWYRQSLGQGLEFLIYFQGNSAPDKSGLPSDRFSAERTGGSVSTLTIQRTQQEDSAVYLCASSPQGRGTSGNLGEQYFGPGTRLTVT.

J is TRBJ1-1 and V is TRBV9; tentative D call: TRBD1 (5 bases). CDR1 SGDLS and CDR2 YYNGEE come from the germline V gene. The ends were cut back, 0 bases at V and 4 bases at J, with 13 bases in the middle. CDR3 size: 15 residues. CDR3 protein: CASSVAGGLGTEAFF. The CDR3 nucleotides read TGTGCCAGCAGCGTAGCCGGGGGGTTGGGCACTGAAGCTTTCTTT.

This chain uses TRBV6-1 with TRBJ2-7; no firm D call. The germline CDR1 and CDR2 sequences are MNHNS and SASEGT. Trimming removed 2 bases from V and 3 bases from J, with 17 bases in between. The CDR3 covers 16 residues. For the CDR3, the DNA is TGTGCCAGCAGTGAAAGTACCTTGGTCCCGAGCTACGAGCAGTACTTC. This encodes CASSESTLVPSYEQYF.

The rearrangement uses TRBV5-4 and TRBJ2-3; 7 positions match TRBD1. The V gene's germline CDR1 is SGHNT and CDR2 YYREEE (reference sequence). V shed 5 bases and J 2 bases; nucleotides not matched to a gene: 8. CDR3 size: 15 residues. CDR3: CASSTRQGPTDTQYF. DNA for the CDR3: TGTGCCAGCAGTACCCGACAGGGACCCACAGATACGCAGTATTTT.